This T cell receptor (beta chain) was recorded in a study of cytomegalovirus exposure and HLA in healthy donors listed by TCRdb under 2017. As for the study more broadly: According to an earlier analysis of several hundred of the donors, 150 million to 200 million T cells yielded 90 million to 140 million unique TCR beta sequences and more than 250 Gb of sequence data. An early release that covered around 590 HLA-typed donors contained around 300 gigabases of sequencing data and 80 million or so unique TCR sequences. Of the roughly 400 genotyped donors, 65% to 90% fell in the genetic ancestry cluster associated with self-reported Caucasian donors. The study was designed to test whether signatures of past pathogen exposure could be identified by cataloging public T cell receptors. The study profiled the T cell repertoires of about 640 subjects by immunosequencing and related them to cytomegalovirus serostatus. Along with the approximately 700-subject first cohort, a separate validation cohort of over 90 different subjects was used. The study combined high-throughput TCR immunosequencing, statistical association of individual TCRs with disease status, and machine learning to predict cytomegalovirus infection status. A later analysis re-analyzed previously published TCR beta repertoires from 500 to 700 donors and added high-resolution HLA genotyping to study TCR occurrence patterns. Rather than using new phenotypic data, the later analysis identified candidate immune exposures from TCR beta sequences and from how often those sequences occurred across donors. An earlier analysis of some 500 of the donors used high-throughput TCR beta sequencing to judge whether each TCR beta V gene segment behaved as functional or pseudogenic. Donor age, sex, ethnicity and CMV serostatus were compiled alongside the repertoire data. In a later genetic analysis, genome-wide SNP genotypes for about three fifths of the 666 donors were used, and that subset was treated as a discovery cohort. Every discovery cohort repertoire had been produced on one sequencing platform. HLA typing included class I and class II loci at four-digit resolution. Typing coverage varied by locus: 629-630 donors for A, B, C, DRB1 and DQB1; approximately 560 for DQA1; about 570 for DPA1; approximately 470 for DPB1. Several DR-DQ haplotypes were handled as single units for association and clustering because linkage in the cohort was strong. Among approximately 370 genotyped donors of the cohort, an average of roughly 230,000 unique TCR beta nucleotide sequences was sequenced per donor, of which about 20% were non-productive. Points the paper makes about the study in general: A further reported finding was that TCR beta sequences accurately predicted the HLA-A and HLA-B alleles for most subjects in the first cohort. At a false discovery rate of 0.05, a later analysis linked around 17,000 TCR beta sequences to specific HLA alleles. A later analysis reported that several top co-occurrence clusters appeared linked to parvovirus B19, influenza, CMV and Epstein-Barr virus. V-gene and J-gene trimming of TCR beta chains was associated with a missense DCLRE1C variant in a later genetic analysis, and the association was replicated in an independent cohort. Most TCR sequences were observed very rarely across donors, whereas some public TCRs were present in many individuals. In the study, 164 TCR beta chains were listed as associated with cytomegalovirus. The sequencing pipeline was judged likely to have produced a cluster of highly shared sequence variants as a technical artifact. In vitro tests confirmed that three of the cytomegalovirus-associated TCR beta chains recognize cytomegalovirus antigens. Most CMV-associated TCR beta chains appeared to be HLA-restricted in a later analysis, and the HLA associations seemed to be driven largely by CMV exposure. It was suggested by the authors that the approach could potentially be generalized to other disease states and immunological phenotypes. Linkage disequilibrium might explain the correlated functional status among segregating V segments, but an unknown experimental factor could not be ruled out. Because HLA typing was unavailable for some donors at each locus, only the typed subset was used in association tests. This cohort had only TCR beta chains sequenced, and the lack of alpha or paired-chain data limited which features could be detected. Because counts were too low, roughly 17 rarely observed V segments, including chromosome 9 orphons, were left out of the earlier analysis of approximately 500 of the donors. A later analysis found that TCR association rates varied across HLA loci, with DRB1 alleles showing the most associated TCRs and HLA-C alleles the fewest. When HLA alleles, especially DR and DQ, strongly co-occurred, attributing TCR associations to individual alleles was difficult. The classifier was reported to diagnose cytomegalovirus status with high specificity and sensitivity in both the original cohort and the validation cohort. The presence/absence analyses assumed that sequencing depth was roughly uniform across donors, and that assumption may not be true. In a later analysis, HLA-associated TCR beta chains showed more clonal expansion and lower generation probabilities than non-associated chains that were equally common. Immune exposure information for the cohort was limited to CMV serostatus. In an earlier analysis of fewer than 700 of the donors, most TCR beta V segments appeared in productive rearrangements about 90% or about 30% of the time, broadly matching IMGT annotations. Compared with the approximately 670-donor mean, donors in an Asian-associated ancestry cluster had fewer N-insertions in productive TCRs, according to a later genetic analysis.

In total, 666 healthy bone marrow donors made up the cohort. All cohort members were sampled while nominally healthy, although unrecorded immune exposures were likely present. The donor tested CMV seronegative, placing the donor among the 300 to 400 seronegative members of the cohort. A peripheral blood sample was provided by each donor, and peripheral blood mononuclear cells were used for TCR beta sequencing. The Qiagen DNeasy Blood Extraction Kit was used to extract genomic DNA from the blood cell samples. Receptor libraries were prepared by the immunoSEQ multiplex PCR assay. A mixture of 60 forward primers for TCR Vbeta segments and 13 reverse primers for TCR Jbeta segments was used in the multiplex PCR. The CDR3 region of rearranged TCR beta genes was amplified from genomic DNA by a multiplex PCR assay. On the Illumina HiSeq System, the amplified TCR beta libraries were sequenced as 87-base-pair reads. The authors' pipeline ran thus. In a later analysis, roughly 80 million unique TCR beta chains were counted across the 690 or so repertoires, and around 10 million of these chains were shared by at least two donors. Raw reads were error-corrected and collapsed into unique sequences with a nearest-neighbor algorithm that merged closely related sequences to remove PCR and sequencing errors. Alignment of CDR3 sequences to IMGT reference sequences was used to assign V, D and J gene segments. Each retained sequence needed at least a six-nucleotide match to both a V gene segment and a J gene segment. A rearrangement counted as productive if the CDR3 had no stop codons and remained in frame with V and J, and every other rearrangement counted as non-productive. Following IMGT convention, CDR3 was defined as the stretch from the second conserved V-encoded cysteine to the conserved J-encoded phenylalanine. The earlier analysis of some 550 of the donors excluded any sequence lacking an unambiguous match to a single V gene segment. An earlier analysis of almost 600 of the donors classified V segments as functional when productive rearrangements were above 56.7% and as segregating when the standard deviation between donors was above 5%. To diagnose cytomegalovirus status from the catalog of TCR beta chain sequences, a statistical classification framework was built. V and J gene assignment, in a later analysis, came from comparing TCR nucleotide sequences with IMGT/GENE-DB human TR gene sequences. The TCRdist pipeline was used in a later analysis to assign CDR3 sequences and most-parsimonious VDJ recombination scenarios. In a later analysis, every TCR beta chain was defined by the combination of its CDR3 amino acid sequence and its V-gene family, and reads without a unique V-gene family were dropped. A later analysis removed 450 to 600 highly shared, low-generation-probability nucleotide sequences to deal with suspected cross-contamination and a sequencing artifact. A later analysis calculated a clonal expansion index for each public chain from normalized within-repertoire ranks of inferred template counts. Generation probabilities in a later analysis came from a VDJ recombination model fitted to out-of-frame rearrangements, and those results were checked against IGoR. A later analysis scored TCR-TCR, TCR-HLA and TCR-CMV co-occurrence with hypergeometric tests, applying a repertoire-size bias correction to TCR pairs. To estimate false discovery rates, a later analysis permuted the HLA or CMV assignments 20 times. In a later analysis, co-occurring TCRs were grouped using DBSCAN, and TCRdist sequence similarity was added for clustering within HLA-allele-positive subsets. Repertoires with fewer than 30,000 or more than 120,000 public chains, plus five repertoires with anomalous nucleotide sharing, were excluded from co-occurrence clustering. Held by TCRdb, this immuneACCESS table contains in-frame sequences only and omits some clones. Under half of the omission traces to an unresolved V gene where checked; the cause of the rest is unknown. V and J calls and clone size come straight from that table; D and trimming were deduced from the DNA. The sample table shows under 250,000 clones, and about three quarters are seen once. The biggest ten clones account for approximately 0.49% of the sample.

With regard to this clone: Its antigen specificity is not known. Base qualities were left out, and no much larger clone turns up one base away.

Sequenced input: PBMCs. The source of this sequence is a boy younger than 18 in good health and CMV-seronegative.

The CDR3 corresponds to CASSLALGTEAFF. The nucleotide sequence reads TGTGCCAGCAGCTTAGCGCTAGGTACTGAAGCTTTCTTT. The chain is encoded by TRBV11-2 joined to TRBJ1-1; the D gene is not confidently resolved. Inclusive of the bounding cysteine and phenylalanine, the CDR3 is 13 residues long. CDR3 DNA is the only sequence kept; it has 39 bases, read in frame from the first base. V and J lose 1 base and 5 bases, and a span of 8 bases separates them. CDR1 SGHAT and CDR2 FQNNGV are derived from the germline V gene.